The 21 T cell receptor beta chains listed next were all sequenced from one sample in a study of blood T cell repertoires in COVID-19. Profiling relied on immunoSEQ multiplex PCR, and the TCRdb table lists in-frame clones only, not all of them. The sample consists of nearly 300,000 clones, roughly 88% of them appearing once. The sequenced sample consisted of peripheral blood. The source is a woman in her thirties who had recovered from COVID-19.

The J gene is TRBJ1-1, the V gene TRBV27, with unresolved D. Germline CDR1 is MNHEY and CDR2 is SMNVEV (reference sequence). Trimming stripped 6 bases from V and 1 base from J, with 12 bases between. The CDR3 extends over 14 amino acids. Written as DNA, the CDR3 is TGTGCCAGCAGACAAACAGAGAGGAACACTGAAGCTTTCTTT. Translation gives CASRQTERNTEAFF.

The V call is TRBV4-1, the J call TRBJ1-1; D gene unclear. The CDR3 sequence is 15 residues long. CDR1 is MGHRA, CDR2 YSYEKL, per germline. With 4 bases removed from V and 0 bases from J, the gap between germline ends came to 12 bases. CDR3: CASSRGNSMNTEAFF. CDR3 sequence (DNA): TGCGCCAGCAGCCGCGGTAACTCGATGAACACTGAAGCTTTCTTT.

The chain employs TRBV6-5 and TRBJ1-6; D is unresolved. CDR1 is MNHEY and CDR2 is SVGAGI in the germline V gene. The V end lost 4 bases, the J end lost 15 bases, and 16 bases lay between the germline ends. This CDR3 comprises 13 residues. The CDR3 DNA sequence: TGTGCCAGCAGTTTGGACCTCGTCGGGGTCCTCCACTTT. Its protein is CASSLDLVGVLHF.

The genes are TRBV19 and TRBJ2-2; 7 bases are shared with TRBD2. CDR1 and CDR2 from the germline V gene are LNHDA and SQIVND (reference sequence). V trimming: 7 bases; J trimming: 3 bases; junction bases outside the gene matches: 11. There are 16 residues in the CDR3. The DNA of the CDR3 is TGTGCCAGTACCCCACCCGGGGGGTGGGACACCGGGGAGCTGTTTTTT. As protein: CASTPPGGWDTGELFF.

V is TRBV28 and J is TRBJ1-1, with TRBD1 matching 11 bases. V lost 2 bases to trimming and J lost 3 bases; unmatched junction nucleotides: 8. The length of the CDR3 is 17 residues. Germline V gene data show CDR1 as MDHEN and CDR2 as SYDVKM. Here the CDR3 reads CASSLAGTGGRDTEAFF. The DNA of the CDR3 is TGTGCCAGCAGTTTAGCTGGGACAGGGGGAAGGGACACTGAAGCTTTCTTT.

The chain employs TRBV7-9 and TRBJ2-3, with D hard to call. The CDR3 runs to 12 residues. CDR1 SEHNR and CDR2 FQNEAQ come from the germline V gene (reference sequence). Trimming cost V 4 bases and J 4 bases, with 6 bases left between them. The CDR3 here is CASSSTADTQYF. DNA for the CDR3: TGTGCCAGCAGCTCCACGGCAGATACGCAGTATTTT.

This clone was counted a single time. The chain recombines TRBV12-3 or TRBV12-4 with TRBJ1-2, with 11 bases lining up with TRBD1. The CDR3 contains 13 residues. The V and J ends lost 9 bases and 6 bases, in that order; junction bases with no gene match: 6. CDR3 sequence (DNA): TGTGCCAGTTGGACAGGGGGCGCCGATGGCTACACCTTC. Its protein product is CASWTGGADGYTF.

The V call is TRBV4-1, the J call TRBJ2-5; D might be TRBD2 (6 bases). The CDR3 is made up of 15 amino acids. CDR1 and CDR2 (germline): MGHRA, YSYEKL. V dropped 0 bases and J dropped 4 bases, with 12 bases sitting between them. In nucleotides, the CDR3 is TGCGCCAGCAGCCAAGACGATGGCGGGACAGAGACCCAGTACTTC. It translates to CASSQDDGGTETQYF.

V usage is TRBV29-1 and J usage is TRBJ2-7; 8 bases are shared with TRBD1. Germline CDR1 reads SQVTM; CDR2 reads ANQGSEA. This CDR3 comprises 14 residues. V lost 6 bases, J lost 7 bases, and 14 bases stayed unmatched. CDR3 sequence reads: CSVSGTGAGGEQYF. For the CDR3, the DNA is TGCAGCGTCTCCGGGACAGGCGCAGGGGGGGAGCAGTACTTC.

The chain couples TRBV7-2 to TRBJ2-1, with 9 bases lining up with TRBD2. J lost 2 bases, V lost 5 bases, and 4 bases had no gene match. The germline gives CDR1 SGHTA, CDR2 FQGNSA. The CDR3 spans 15 residues. The CDR3 protein is CASSLLAGPYNEQFF. As DNA, the CDR3 is TGTGCCAGCAGCCTCCTAGCGGGGCCCTACAATGAGCAGTTCTTC.

The chain recombines TRBV28 with TRBJ1-2; possibly TRBD1 for D (6 bases). Looked up from germline, CDR1 is MDHEN and CDR2 is SYDVKM. Trimming pared 4 bases from V and 4 bases from J, leaving 13 bases between. The CDR3 loop spans 14 amino acids. The CDR3 DNA reads as TGTGCCAGCAGTTCGGGGGGCTTCATCTATGGCTACACCTTC. It codes for CASSSGGFIYGYTF.

J is TRBJ1-2 and V is TRBV7-2; weak D call: TRBD1 (6 bases). The CDR3 length is 13 residues. The V end was cut by 0 bases, the J end by 6 bases, with 8 bases between. Germline V gene sequence: CDR1 SGHTA, CDR2 FQGNSA. In nucleotides, the CDR3 is TGTGCCAGCAGCTTAGCGGGGGCGAATGGCTACACCTTC. It translates to CASSLAGANGYTF.

The chain has TRBV5-5 and TRBJ1-2; D is possibly TRBD1 (5 bases). V was cut by 0 bases and J by 2 bases, with 17 bases left in between. Germline V lookup: CDR1 SGHKS, CDR2 YYEKEE (reference sequence). The CDR3 runs to 17 residues. Here the CDR3 DNA reads TGTGCCAGCAGCTTGGAGATTGGACACCCGCGCAACTATGGCTACACCTTC. Amino acids: CASSLEIGHPRNYGYTF.

The genes are TRBV7-9 and TRBJ2-7; D possibly corresponds to TRBD1 (5 bases). This CDR3 comprises 13 residues. Trimming removed 5 bases at V and 3 bases at J, with 11 bases between. CDR1 is SEHNR, CDR2 FQNEAQ, per germline (reference sequence). The CDR3 sequence is CASSETDNYEQYF. The CDR3 region has the DNA TGTGCCAGCAGCGAGACAGACAACTACGAGCAGTACTTC. Full variable domain (remainder filled in from reference TRBV7-9 and TRBJ2-7): DTGVSQNPRHKITKRGQNVTFRCDPISEHNRLYWYRQTLGQGPEFLTYFQNEAQLEKSRLLSDRFSAERPKGSFSTLEIQRTEQGDSAMYLCASSETDNYEQYFGPGTRLTVT.

The chain carries TRBV7-3 and TRBJ1-3; 8 nucleotides align to TRBD1. Germline CDR1 is SGHTA and CDR2 is FQGTGA. The CDR3 is made up of 16 amino acids. Losses at the gene ends were 4 bases for V and 1 base for J; bases not matched to a gene: 6. The CDR3 loop reads CASSYVTGGSGNTIYF. CDR3 DNA sequence: TGTGCCAGCAGCTACGTCACAGGGGGATCTGGAAACACCATATATTTT. Filled out from reference TRBV7-3 and TRBJ1-3, the complete variable domain reads GAGVSQTPSNKVTEKGKYVELRCDPISGHTALYWYRQSLGQGPEFLIYFQGTGAADDSGLPNDRFFAVRPEGSVSTLKIQRTERGDSAVYLCASSYVTGGSGNTIYFGEGSWLTVV.

The V and J genes are TRBV11-2 and TRBJ2-3, with 8 bases aligning to TRBD2. V lost 5 bases, J lost 2 bases, and 12 bases stayed unmatched. The CDR3 is 17 residues long. From germline, CDR1 is SGHAT and CDR2 FQNNGV. The CDR3 reads CASSPRGAGGFTDTQYF. CDR3 nucleotides: TGTGCCAGCAGCCCCCGCGGGGCGGGGGGATTCACAGATACGCAGTATTTT.

V is TRBV28 and J is TRBJ1-1; D possibly corresponds to TRBD1 (5 bases). Germline V gene sequence: CDR1 MDHEN, CDR2 SYDVKM. The CDR3 totals 15 residues. The ends were cut back, 5 bases at V and 4 bases at J, with 17 bases in the middle. CDR3 DNA sequence: TGTGCCAGCAGTCCCGGCGGGGGTTCGGGCACTGAAGCTTTCTTT. Protein sequence: CASSPGGGSGTEAFF. The entire variable domain, with the rest obtained from reference TRBV28 and TRBJ1-1, is as follows: DVKVTQSSRYLVKRTGEKVFLECVQDMDHENMFWYRQDPGLGLRLIYFSYDVKMKEKGDIPEGYSVSREKKERFSLILESASTNQTSMYLCASSPGGGSGTEAFFGQGTRLTVV.

The chain employs TRBV2 and TRBJ2-1, with D perhaps TRBD2 (5 bases). V was cut by 3 bases and J by 10 bases, with 10 bases left in between. Germline-derived CDR1 and CDR2 are SNHLY and FYNNEI. CDR3 length equals 12 residues. This chain's CDR3 is CASSDDYPEQFF. CDR3 in DNA: TGTGCCAGCAGTGACGACTACCCCGAGCAGTTCTTC. The whole variable domain, remainder taken from reference TRBV2 and TRBJ2-1, is EPEVTQTPSHQVTQMGQEVILRCVPISNHLYFYWYRQILGQKVEFLVSFYNNEISEKSEIFDDQFSVERPDGSNFTLKIRSTKLEDSAMYFCASSDDYPEQFFGPGTRLTVL.

The chain joins TRBV13 to TRBJ1-2; D is possibly TRBD1 (5 bases). CDR1 and CDR2 from the germline V gene are PRHDT and FYEKMQ (reference sequence). Deletions cut 6 bases from V and 1 base from J, with 9 bases between. CDR3 length: 13 amino acids. The CDR3 spells CASRLQDNYGYTF. CDR3 sequence (DNA): TGTGCCAGCAGACTACAGGATAACTATGGCTACACCTTC. Full variable domain (remainder filled in from reference TRBV13 and TRBJ1-2): AAGVIQSPRHLIKEKRETATLKCYPIPRHDTVYWYQQGPGQDPQFLISFYEKMQSDKGSIPDRFSAQQFSDYHSELNMSSLELGDSALYFCASRLQDNYGYTFGSGTRLTVV.

The rearrangement uses TRBV6-1 and TRBJ1-3; D is unclear. The V gene's germline CDR1 is MNHNS and CDR2 SASEGT. The length of the CDR3 is 18 residues. V lost 1 base and J 2 bases, leaving 18 bases between the germline ends. The CDR3 coding sequence is TGTGCCAGCAGTGAAGAAACGGCTCCCGTTAGCCCTGGAAACACCATATATTTT. As protein: CASSEETAPVSPGNTIYF.

V gene TRBV28 combines with J gene TRBJ1-4, with 8 bases matching TRBD1. Germline trimming cut 5 bases from V and 8 bases from J; bases unmatched to any gene: 7. The CDR3 has 14 amino acids. Germline-derived CDR1 and CDR2 are MDHEN and SYDVKM. The CDR3 region is CASSTRTGTEKLFF. DNA of the CDR3: TGTGCCAGCAGTACCAGGACAGGGACGGAAAAACTGTTTTTT.